The 13 T cell receptor beta chains below come from one sample, sequenced in a study of OX40 agonist ivuxolimab in advanced cancers. The assay was immunoSEQ multiplex PCR, and TCRdb's table has in-frame clones only and misses some. The sample carries 85,000 to 130,000 clones, 90% recorded once. The material was CD4+ or CD8+ T cells sorted from blood, obtained in a trial of the OX40 agonist ivuxolimab. The receptors here all came from an adult with an advanced solid tumor such as melanoma, head and neck, liver or kidney cancer.

The chain employs TRBV7-2 and TRBJ2-7; D uncertain. Per the germline V gene, CDR1 is SGHTA and CDR2 is FQGNSA. The CDR3 is made up of 14 amino acids. The V gene lost 1 base and the J gene lost 2 bases, with 9 bases spanning the gap. As DNA, the CDR3 is TGTGCCAGCAGCTTAGTGCAAGGAGCCTACGAGCAGTACTTC. Translating it yields CASSLVQGAYEQYF.

The V gene is TRBV19, the J gene TRBJ1-5; D is perhaps TRBD1 (6 bases). Germline loops: CDR1 LNHDA, CDR2 SQIVND (reference sequence). V lost 4 bases, J lost 3 bases, and 13 bases lay in between. The CDR3 is 15 residues long. The CDR3 spells CASSNSGQPNQPQHF. CDR3 sequence (DNA): TGTGCCAGTAGTAACTCCGGACAGCCCAATCAGCCCCAGCATTTT. Combining the CDR3 with reference TRBV19 and TRBJ1-5 gives the whole variable domain DGGITQSPKYLFRKEGQNVTLSCEQNLNHDAMYWYRQDPGQGLRLIYYSQIVNDFQKGDIAEGYSVSREKKESFPLTVTSAQKNPTAFYLCASSNSGQPNQPQHFGDGTRLSIL.

This chain joins TRBV28 and TRBJ2-3; the match to TRBD2 covers 11 bases. There are 18 residues in the CDR3. Germline V gene data show CDR1 as MDHEN and CDR2 as SYDVKM. J gave up 0 bases and V 4 bases, and 9 bases lay outside the gene matches. As DNA, the CDR3 is TGTGCCAGCAGTTACCCCATCCGACTAGCGGGGAGCACAGATACGCAGTATTTT. Encoded protein: CASSYPIRLAGSTDTQYF. Full variable domain (missing parts from reference TRBV28 and TRBJ2-3): DVKVTQSSRYLVKRTGEKVFLECVQDMDHENMFWYRQDPGLGLRLIYFSYDVKMKEKGDIPEGYSVSREKKERFSLILESASTNQTSMYLCASSYPIRLAGSTDTQYFGPGTRLTVL.

The chain joins TRBV7-3 to TRBJ2-3; 9 bases are a match to TRBD2. This CDR3 has 17 residues. Germline trimming cut 5 bases from V and 2 bases from J; bases unmatched to any gene: 11. The germline V gene has CDR1 SGHTA and CDR2 FQGTGA. Here the CDR3 DNA reads TGTGCCAGCAGCCCCGGAACGAGCGGGAGGACCACAGATACGCAGTATTTT. Amino acids: CASSPGTSGRTTDTQYF.

CDR3 region: CASIPPQTSGNNEQFF. Here the CDR3 DNA reads TGTGCCAGCATCCCGCCCCAGACTAGCGGGAACAATGAGCAGTTCTTC. The chain couples TRBV7-9 to TRBJ2-1; 11 bases agree with TRBD2. The V gene's germline CDR1 is SEHNR and CDR2 FQNEAQ (reference sequence). V trimming: 7 bases; J trimming: 5 bases; junction bases outside the gene matches: 10. This CDR3 is built from 16 residues.

To note about this clone: At one end the junction does not follow the germline gene, possibly because of a read error. The V and J genes are TRBV6-6 and TRBJ2-7, with D hard to call. The germline CDR1 and CDR2 sequences are MNHNY and SVGAGI (reference sequence). This CDR3 contains 13 residues. CDR3 residues: CASSYFGSFEQYF. CDR3 sequence (DNA): TGTGCCAGCAGTTACTTCGGGTCCTTCGAGCAGTACTTC.

The rearrangement links TRBV6-5 to TRBJ2-7, with a weak D call TRBD1 (7 bases). V lost 8 bases and J 5 bases, leaving 16 bases between the germline ends. The CDR3 has 13 amino acids. Germline loops: CDR1 MNHEY, CDR2 SVGAGI. CDR3 loop: CASRRQGGHEQYF. DNA for the CDR3: TGTGCCAGCCGTCGACAGGGAGGCCACGAGCAGTACTTC.

This clone was detected once. The chain carries TRBV10-2 and TRBJ1-1, with D unresolved. This CDR3 spans 15 amino acids. Germline CDR1 reads WSHSY; CDR2 reads SAAADI. V was trimmed by 3 bases and J by 6 bases, leaving 17 bases between them. The CDR3 loop is CASSDGRIQRPEAFF. The CDR3 nucleotides are TGCGCCAGCAGTGATGGGAGGATTCAGCGACCTGAAGCTTTCTTT.

The chain has TRBV27 and TRBJ1-2, with 8 positions matching TRBD1. Germline lookup yields CDR1 MNHEY and CDR2 SMNVEV (reference sequence). The length of the CDR3 is 13 residues. V gave up 2 bases and J gave up 8 bases; unmatched junction bases: 4. The CDR3 DNA reads TGTGCCAGCAGTTTACAGGGGGCGCAAGGCTACACCTTC. Translated, it gives CASSLQGAQGYTF.

The chain recombines TRBV6-5 with TRBJ1-1; TRBD1 aligns across 8 bases. CDR1 is MNHEY, CDR2 SVGAGI, per germline. The V and J ends lost 6 bases and 1 base, in that order; junction bases with no gene match: 4. There are 14 residues in the CDR3. CDR3: CASRSTGENTEAFF. CDR3 coding DNA: TGTGCCAGCAGATCGACAGGGGAGAACACTGAAGCTTTCTTT.

The chain recombines TRBV2 with TRBJ2-1; 7 positions agree with TRBD1. V dropped 5 bases and J dropped 2; count of bases not matched to a gene: 6. The CDR3 extends over 15 amino acids. CDR1 SNHLY and CDR2 FYNNEI come from the germline V gene. CDR3 region: CASSKDRVAYNEQFF. Written as DNA, the CDR3 is TGTGCCAGCAGTAAAGACAGGGTAGCCTACAATGAGCAGTTCTTC.

This chain uses TRBV5-5 with TRBJ2-7; 7 positions agree with TRBD2. The CDR3 sequence is 14 residues long. V was pared by 3 bases and J by 2 bases, with 5 bases of the junction left unmatched. The germline CDR1 and CDR2 sequences are SGHKS and YYEKEE (reference sequence). CDR3 sequence (DNA): TGTGCCAGCAGCTCTGGACTAGTTCCCTACGAGCAGTACTTC. It specifies CASSSGLVPYEQYF.

This clone was found a few times. The chain recombines TRBV2 with TRBJ1-1; D is ambiguous. Trimming removed 6 bases at V and 1 base at J, with 9 bases between. Germline V gene data show CDR1 as SNHLY and CDR2 as FYNNEI. The CDR3 is 13 amino acids. This CDR3 is CASSLLENTEAFF. CDR3 coding DNA: TGTGCCAGCAGCCTTCTAGAGAACACTGAAGCTTTCTTT.